These T cell receptor beta chains were read from a single sample in a study of OX40 agonist ivuxolimab in advanced cancers. This table comes from immunoSEQ multiplex PCR, and its TCRdb copy is limited to in-frame clones, with some not included. The data contain tens of thousands of clones, 80% to 95% of them singletons. The input for sequencing was CD4+ or CD8+ T cells sorted from blood, taken in a trial of the OX40 agonist ivuxolimab. The receptors shown here come from an adult with an advanced solid tumor such as melanoma, head and neck, liver or kidney cancer. CDR3s include the opening cysteine and the closing phenylalanine or tryptophan. D genes are given only for firm matches. Clone size, where shown, is once, few, many, or a class for clones that have expanded.

v_call	clone_size	j_call	d_call	cdr3_nt	cdr3_aa
TRBV6-6	.	TRBJ1-1	.	TGTGCCAGCAGTTACTCGACCGACCGACCGAACACTGAAGCTTTCTTT	CASSYSTDRPNTEAFF
TRBV28	.	TRBJ1-2	.	TGTGCCAGCAGTGCCGAGGGACATTATGGCTACACCTTC	CASSAEGHYGYTF
TRBV4-1	.	TRBJ2-1	TRBD2	TGCGCCAGCAGCCAAGAACCGGGGGGGAGATACAATGAGCAGTTCTTC	CASSQEPGGRYNEQFF
TRBV28	.	TRBJ1-5	.	TGTGCCAGCAGTTTATGGGGCAGGGGTACGGGGCCCCAGCATTTT	CASSLWGRGTGPQHF
TRBV7-8	.	TRBJ2-5	TRBD1	TGTGCCAGCAGTTTGACAGGGGGCCAAGAGACCCAGTACTTC	CASSLTGGQETQYF
TRBV27	.	TRBJ2-1	TRBD1	TGTGCCAGCAGTACCGACAGGGGGTACGACAATGAGCAGTTCTTC	CASSTDRGYDNEQFF
TRBV9	.	TRBJ1-5	.	TGTGCCAGCAGCGAGGGTGGGTGGAGCAATCAGCCCCAGCATTTT	CASSEGGWSNQPQHF
TRBV9	.	TRBJ2-1	.	TGTGCCAGCAGCGTAGACCAGAATTCCTACAATGAGCAGTTCTTC	CASSVDQNSYNEQFF
TRBV7-9	.	TRBJ2-1	.	TGTGCCAGCAGCTTAGACGGGACCAACAATGAGCAGTTCTTC	CASSLDGTNNEQFF
TRBV7-2	.	TRBJ2-2	.	TGTGCCAGCAGCTTAACGAACACCGGGGAGCTGTTTTTT	CASSLTNTGELFF
TRBV2	.	TRBJ1-4	.	TGTGCCAGCAGTGATCCCAGGGGCGAAAAACTGTTTTTT	CASSDPRGEKLFF
TRBV6-5	once	TRBJ2-5	TRBD1	TGTGCCAGCAGTTATAGACAGGGGGCGCCGTTAGAGACCCAGTACTTC	CASSYRQGAPLETQYF
TRBV10-3	.	TRBJ2-2	.	TGTGCCATCAGTGCCCAAGGCGAGACATCGAACACCGGGGAGCTGTTTTTT	CAISAQGETSNTGELFF
TRBV7-8	.	TRBJ2-1	.	TGTGCCAGCAGCTTAGTCGGGGAATCCTACAATGAGCAGTTCTTC	CASSLVGESYNEQFF
TRBV27	.	TRBJ2-3	.	TGTGCCAGCAGTTTATCGGGGGTCACAGATACGCAGTATTTT	CASSLSGVTDTQYF
TRBV11-2	.	TRBJ2-3	TRBD2	TGTGCCAGCAGCTTAGAAGTGTGGCGGGAGGGAGAGGCAGATACGCAGTATTTT	CASSLEVWREGEADTQYF
TRBV18	.	TRBJ1-1	.	TGTGCCAGCTCACCATGGGAAGGGAAGAGCACTGAAGCTTTCTTT	CASSPWEGKSTEAFF
TRBV7-9	.	TRBJ1-5	.	TGTGCCAGCAGCTCCGGGGATCAGCCCCAGCATTTT	CASSSGDQPQHF
TRBV19	.	TRBJ1-6	TRBD1	TGTGCCAGTAGTATTCACAGGGGGCGAGATTCACCCCTCCACTTT	CASSIHRGRDSPLHF
TRBV10-3	.	TRBJ2-3	TRBD2	TGTGCCATCAGTGAGGAGCGGGGGGCCATTATCACAGATACGCAGTATTTT	CAISEERGAIITDTQYF
TRBV14	.	TRBJ1-3	.	TGTGCCAGCAGCCAACGGCAGCCAGTTCCCATCGACACCATATATTTT	CASSQRQPVPIDTIYF
TRBV6-1	.	TRBJ2-5	.	TGTGCCAGCAGTGAACTCGGGTCCCAAGAGACCCAGTACTTC	CASSELGSQETQYF
TRBV19	.	TRBJ1-1	.	TGTGCCAGTATCGGGACGAGGGGTGAAGCTTTCTTT	CASIGTRGEAFF
TRBV5-1	once	TRBJ1-3	TRBD1	TGCGCCAGCAGCTTGGCAAAAACAGGGGTCGGGGACACCATATATTTT	CASSLAKTGVGDTIYF
TRBV7-9	once	TRBJ1-2	TRBD1	TGTGCCAGCAGCATGGGTTCGGCGGGAGGGGGCGGTGGCTACACCTTC	CASSMGSAGGGGGYTF
TRBV20-1	few	TRBJ2-5	.	TGCAGTGCTAGAGTTTGGGAGACCCAGTACTTC	CSARVWETQYF
TRBV5-4	.	TRBJ2-1	TRBD2	TGTGCCAGCAGCCCAGTTAGCGGGAGTATTAATGAGCAGTTCTTC	CASSPVSGSINEQFF
TRBV6-5	.	TRBJ1-1	.	TGTGCCAGCAGCCTGAGGGGGTTCACTGAAGCTTTCTTT	CASSLRGFTEAFF
TRBV6-5	once	TRBJ1-2	.	TGTGCCAGCAGTTACGGTTCCGACCCAGTCTATGGCTACACCTTC	CASSYGSDPVYGYTF
TRBV7-6	.	TRBJ2-1	TRBD2	TGTGCCAGCAGCGATAAGACTAGCTCCAATGAGCAGTTCTTC	CASSDKTSSNEQFF
TRBV27	.	TRBJ2-1	TRBD2	TGTGCCAGCAGTCCCTGGACTAGCGGGATAAGGCCTCCTCAGTTCTTC	CASSPWTSGIRPPQFF
TRBV11-2	.	TRBJ2-7	.	TGTGCCAGCAGCCCAAGCTCCTACGAGCAGTACTTC	CASSPSSYEQYF
TRBV28	.	TRBJ1-6	TRBD1	TGTGCCAGCGAGTTGGGACAGGGGTATTCACCCCTCCACTTT	CASELGQGYSPLHF
TRBV5-1	.	TRBJ2-5	.	TGCGCCAGTCTAACAGAGACCCAGTACTTC	CASLTETQYF
TRBV27	.	TRBJ2-3	.	TGTGCCAGCAGTTTAATTAGGGCAGATACGCAGTATTTT	CASSLIRADTQYF
TRBV9	.	TRBJ2-1	.	TGTGCCAGCAGCGTAATCGAGAATGAGCAGTTCTTC	CASSVIENEQFF
TRBV7-9	.	TRBJ1-3	.	TGTGCCAGCAGCTTAGGATTTGGGCTCAAAAACACCATATATTTT	CASSLGFGLKNTIYF
TRBV30	few	TRBJ1-4	.	TGTGCCTGGAGTGTACTAAGGGGCCCGGCGGGAAAACTGTTTTTT	CAWSVLRGPAGKLFF
TRBV19	.	TRBJ2-3	TRBD2	TGTGCCAGTAGTATAGTTGGGACTAGCGGGATCACAGATACGCAGTATTTT	CASSIVGTSGITDTQYF
TRBV7-8	.	TRBJ2-1	TRBD2	TGTGCCAGCAGCCTGGAGGTCCTAGCGGTCTACAATGAGCAGTTCTTC	CASSLEVLAVYNEQFF
TRBV28	.	TRBJ2-7	TRBD1	TGTGCCAGCAGTTTATCAGGGACAGCCTTCTACGAGCAGTACTTC	CASSLSGTAFYEQYF
TRBV6-5	.	TRBJ2-2	.	TGTGCCAGCAGTTACGGGACTTCAAACACCGGGGAGCTGTTTTTT	CASSYGTSNTGELFF
TRBV4-1	.	TRBJ1-5	.	TGCGCCAGCAGCCAAGAGCTCTCCGGATACCAGCATTTT	CASSQELSGYQHF
TRBV2	.	TRBJ2-4	.	TGTGCCAGCAGTGAATTGGTAGCCAAAAACATTCAGTACTTC	CASSELVAKNIQYF
TRBV5-1	.	TRBJ1-1	TRBD1	TGCGCCAGCAGCTGGACAGGGGCTGAAGCTTTCTTT	CASSWTGAEAFF
TRBV20-1	few	TRBJ1-2	.	TGCAGTGCCCCCGGCGGCTACACCTTC	CSAPGGYTF
TRBV10-2	.	TRBJ2-5	.	TGCGCCAGCAGTGAGGGAGGAGAGACCCAGTACTTC	CASSEGGETQYF
TRBV6-6	.	TRBJ2-7	.	TGTGCCAGCAGTTACGGGGGTCGCACCTACGAGCAGTACTTC	CASSYGGRTYEQYF
TRBV7-9	.	TRBJ1-4	.	TGTGCCAGCAGTCAAGGGAATGAAAAACTGTTTTTT	CASSQGNEKLFF
TRBV4-3	.	TRBJ2-1	TRBD2	TGCGCCAGCAGCCAAGAGGCGACTAGCGGGATATTATTCTACAATGAGCAGTTCTTC	CASSQEATSGILFYNEQFF
TRBV6-5	.	TRBJ2-1	TRBD2	TGTGCCAGCAGTTCGGAAGCGGGAGACGGATACAATGAGCAGTTCTTC	CASSSEAGDGYNEQFF
TRBV2	.	TRBJ2-1	.	TGTGCCAGCAGTGACATGACGGGAGAATTCTACAATGAGCAGTTCTTC	CASSDMTGEFYNEQFF
TRBV9	.	TRBJ2-1	.	TGTGCCAGCAGCGTTAGAGCCTATGAGCAGTTCTTC	CASSVRAYEQFF
TRBV7-2	.	TRBJ1-3	.	TGTGCCAGCAGCTTAGTGACGGGTTCCTCTGGAAACACCATATATTTT	CASSLVTGSSGNTIYF
TRBV30	.	TRBJ2-1	.	TGTGCCTGGAGTAGTGGACACGGCGGAGACAATGAGCAGTTCTTC	CAWSSGHGGDNEQFF